This is a list of T cell receptor beta chains from one sample in a study of control samples from healthy donors and cancer patients. Repertoires were generated with immunoSEQ multiplex PCR, while TCRdb's copy carries only in-frame clones and drops some. The sample has some 120,000 clones, roughly 91% seen once; the top ten hold around 1.8%. Sequencing was carried out using PBMCs. All receptors derive from a man aged 50-59 years with head and neck cancer. CDR3s include the opening cysteine and the closing phenylalanine or tryptophan. Each record gives: D gene, V gene, J gene, clone size, CDR3 DNA, CDR3 protein. The D gene is left open where the match is weak. A clone size is listed for some rows: how often the clone was seen (once, few, many), or a class if it is expanded.

D: NA; V: TRBV12-3/TRBV12-4; J: TRBJ2-7; size: NA; DNA: TGTGCCAGCAGTTCACAGGGTTACGAGCAGTACTTC; CDR3: CASSSQGYEQYF
D: NA; V: TRBV18; J: TRBJ1-2; size: NA; DNA: TGTGCCAGCTCACCTGACAGAGACTATGGCTACACCTTC; CDR3: CASSPDRDYGYTF
D: NA; V: TRBV28; J: TRBJ2-7; size: few; DNA: TGTGCCAGCAGTTCAACCGGGGCTTGGAAATACGAGCAGTACTTC; CDR3: CASSSTGAWKYEQYF
D: NA; V: TRBV7-8; J: TRBJ2-3; size: NA; DNA: TGTGCCAGCAGCCCTACGAGGCCCAGGGGGGGAACAGATACGCAGTATTTT; CDR3: CASSPTRPRGGTDTQYF
D: NA; V: TRBV7-9; J: TRBJ2-3; size: NA; DNA: TGTGCCAGCAGCCCACCCGGGGTGGGAAGGGGGGATACGCAGTATTTT; CDR3: CASSPPGVGRGDTQYF
D: TRBD1; V: TRBV5-1; J: TRBJ1-2; size: once; DNA: TGCGCCAGCAGCTTTGTCCCGGGACAGGGATTAAATGGCTACACCTTC; CDR3: CASSFVPGQGLNGYTF
D: NA; V: TRBV6-5; J: TRBJ2-1; size: NA; DNA: TGTGCCAGCAGTTATCCGGGCTACAATGAGCAGTTCTTC; CDR3: CASSYPGYNEQFF
D: NA; V: TRBV25-1; J: TRBJ2-1; size: NA; DNA: TGTGCCAGTTTCGGGCCGACCACCAATGAGCAGTTCTTC; CDR3: CASFGPTTNEQFF
D: NA; V: TRBV11-1; J: TRBJ2-5; size: NA; DNA: TGTGCCAGCAGCTTAGAAGAGAGCCAAGAGACCCAGTACTTC; CDR3: CASSLEESQETQYF
D: NA; V: TRBV6-5; J: TRBJ1-1; size: few; DNA: TGTGCCAGCAGTTACATGGGGGAGACTGAAGCTTTCTTT; CDR3: CASSYMGETEAFF
D: NA; V: TRBV7-9; J: TRBJ1-1; size: NA; DNA: TGTGCCAGCAGCTTAACTTCTACGCGACGGAAGAACACTGAAGCTTTCTTT; CDR3: CASSLTSTRRKNTEAFF
D: NA; V: TRBV7-2; J: TRBJ1-2; size: NA; DNA: TGTGCCAGCAGCCGCTCCCCGGGCCTCGCTAACTATGGCTACACCTTC; CDR3: CASSRSPGLANYGYTF
D: NA; V: TRBV12-3/TRBV12-4; J: TRBJ2-5; size: NA; DNA: TGTGCCAGCAGTTTAGGAGTTGAAGAGACCCAGTACTTC; CDR3: CASSLGVEETQYF
D: TRBD1; V: TRBV29-1; J: TRBJ2-3; size: NA; DNA: TGCAGCGTTGCCGGACAGGGCACCCAGTACACAGATACGCAGTATTTT; CDR3: CSVAGQGTQYTDTQYF
D: NA; V: TRBV4-3; J: TRBJ2-5; size: NA; DNA: TGCGCCAGCAGCCAAGATTTCGCGGGGCCGGGGGAGACCCAGTACTTC; CDR3: CASSQDFAGPGETQYF
D: NA; V: TRBV6-1; J: TRBJ1-1; size: once; DNA: TGTGCCAGCAGTGAAGGGCCCTGGGTCGGCGCTTTCTTT; CDR3: CASSEGPWVGAFF
D: NA; V: TRBV11-2; J: TRBJ2-2; size: NA; DNA: TGTGCCAGCAGCCTCCTTTCGCGACAGTTCACCGGGGAGCTGTCTTTT; CDR3: CASSLLSRQFTGELSF
D: NA; V: TRBV10-3; J: TRBJ2-3; size: NA; DNA: TGTGCCATCAGTGTTGGGACTCCGGGCACAGATACGCAGTATTTT; CDR3: CAISVGTPGTDTQYF
D: NA; V: TRBV2; J: TRBJ2-7; size: NA; DNA: TGTGCCAGCAGTGAATACCTTTACGAGCAGTACTTC; CDR3: CASSEYLYEQYF
D: NA; V: TRBV7-2; J: TRBJ2-7; size: NA; DNA: TGTGCCAGCATCGGCCTCCAACAGGGTCTTTACGAGCAGTACTTC; CDR3: CASIGLQQGLYEQYF
D: TRBD2; V: TRBV12-5; J: TRBJ2-1; size: NA; DNA: TGTGCTAGTGGTCCCCCGGGGCGGGGGGGCTGGGAAGAGCAGTTCTTC; CDR3: CASGPPGRGGWEEQFF
D: NA; V: TRBV29-1; J: TRBJ1-2; size: NA; DNA: TGCAGCGTTGATAATTGGACCTTC; CDR3: CSVDNWTF
D: NA; V: TRBV7-2; J: TRBJ1-1; size: NA; DNA: TGTGCCAGCAGCTTAGACAGCTTTAACACTGAAGCTTTCTTT; CDR3: CASSLDSFNTEAFF
D: NA; V: TRBV2; J: TRBJ2-7; size: NA; DNA: TGTGCCAGCACCATGGACAACTCCTACGAGCAGTACTTC; CDR3: CASTMDNSYEQYF
D: NA; V: TRBV5-1; J: TRBJ1-1; size: NA; DNA: TGCGCCAGCAGCTTGTGGTCCGGAATGAACACTGAAGCTTTCTTT; CDR3: CASSLWSGMNTEAFF
D: NA; V: TRBV6-6; J: TRBJ2-7; size: NA; DNA: TGTGCCAGCAGTTTCGGGGGGCTTTCCTACGAGCAGTACTTC; CDR3: CASSFGGLSYEQYF
D: NA; V: TRBV24-1; J: TRBJ2-5; size: NA; DNA: TGTGCCACCAGTGACCAACAGGGCGCGAAGCAGACCCAGTACTTC; CDR3: CATSDQQGAKQTQYF
D: NA; V: TRBV21-1; J: TRBJ1-3; size: NA; DNA: TGTGCCAGTAAGGGGGCTCGACAGGGGGCGCCCGGAAACACCATATATTTT; CDR3: CASKGARQGAPGNTIYF
D: NA; V: TRBV7-2; J: TRBJ1-2; size: NA; DNA: TGTGCCAGCAGCCCCAACACGGAGAGCTACACCTTC; CDR3: CASSPNTESYTF
D: NA; V: TRBV11-3; J: TRBJ2-7; size: NA; DNA: TGTGCCAGCAGCTTAGGTCAGGCGTCCTACGAGCAGTACTTC; CDR3: CASSLGQASYEQYF
D: NA; V: TRBV2; J: TRBJ1-1; size: NA; DNA: TGTGCCAGTTTGATGGGGCCGGGGAACACTGAAGCTTTCTTT; CDR3: CASLMGPGNTEAFF
D: TRBD1; V: TRBV7-2; J: TRBJ2-7; size: NA; DNA: TGTGCCAGCAGCTTAGGGGACAGCTTTGCCTACGAGCAGTACTTC; CDR3: CASSLGDSFAYEQYF
D: TRBD1; V: TRBV7-2; J: TRBJ2-4; size: NA; DNA: TGTGCCAGCAGCTTAGCCGGGACAGTAGCCAAAAACATTCAGTACTTC; CDR3: CASSLAGTVAKNIQYF
D: TRBD2; V: TRBV29-1; J: TRBJ2-1; size: NA; DNA: TGCACCACTCGGACTAGTCTCTATCCAAATGAGCAGTTCTTC; CDR3: CTTRTSLYPNEQFF
D: TRBD1; V: TRBV5-1; J: TRBJ1-1; size: NA; DNA: TGCGCCAGCAGCAGGGACAGGACGAACACTGAAGCTTTCTTT; CDR3: CASSRDRTNTEAFF
D: TRBD1; V: TRBV19; J: TRBJ1-2; size: NA; DNA: TGTGCCAGTACTCATCGGTCTACAGGGGCGCTGAACTATGGCTACACCTTC; CDR3: CASTHRSTGALNYGYTF
D: NA; V: TRBV7-2; J: TRBJ2-1; size: NA; DNA: TGTGCCAGCAGCCGCACCCATGTGATAGGGAATGAGCAGTTCTTC; CDR3: CASSRTHVIGNEQFF
D: NA; V: TRBV6-5; J: TRBJ1-5; size: NA; DNA: TGTGCCAGCAGGGGTTCTCCCGGACAGCCCCAGCATTTT; CDR3: CASRGSPGQPQHF
D: NA; V: TRBV7-9; J: TRBJ2-1; size: NA; DNA: TGTGCCAGCAGCTTCGAGGGGGGCGGATACAATGAGCAGTTCTTC; CDR3: CASSFEGGGYNEQFF
D: NA; V: TRBV5-6; J: TRBJ2-7; size: NA; DNA: TGTGCCAGCAGCTTGTCCCCGGACAGTCCATCCTACGAGCAGTACTTC; CDR3: CASSLSPDSPSYEQYF
D: NA; V: TRBV15; J: TRBJ1-1; size: NA; DNA: TGTGCCACCAGCAGAGGGGGCACGAACACTGAAGCTTTCTTT; CDR3: CATSRGGTNTEAFF
D: TRBD1; V: TRBV3-1/TRBV3-2; J: TRBJ2-5; size: NA; DNA: TGTGCCAGCAGCCGGACAGGACAAGAGACCCAGTACTTC; CDR3: CASSRTGQETQYF
D: NA; V: TRBV14; J: TRBJ2-1; size: once; DNA: TGTGCCAGCAGCCAAGACCCGTCGAGGGGTGAGCAGTTCTTC; CDR3: CASSQDPSRGEQFF
D: TRBD2; V: TRBV6-4; J: TRBJ2-3; size: NA; DNA: TGTGCCAGCAAGGTATCTAGCGGTACAGATACGCAGTATTTT; CDR3: CASKVSSGTDTQYF